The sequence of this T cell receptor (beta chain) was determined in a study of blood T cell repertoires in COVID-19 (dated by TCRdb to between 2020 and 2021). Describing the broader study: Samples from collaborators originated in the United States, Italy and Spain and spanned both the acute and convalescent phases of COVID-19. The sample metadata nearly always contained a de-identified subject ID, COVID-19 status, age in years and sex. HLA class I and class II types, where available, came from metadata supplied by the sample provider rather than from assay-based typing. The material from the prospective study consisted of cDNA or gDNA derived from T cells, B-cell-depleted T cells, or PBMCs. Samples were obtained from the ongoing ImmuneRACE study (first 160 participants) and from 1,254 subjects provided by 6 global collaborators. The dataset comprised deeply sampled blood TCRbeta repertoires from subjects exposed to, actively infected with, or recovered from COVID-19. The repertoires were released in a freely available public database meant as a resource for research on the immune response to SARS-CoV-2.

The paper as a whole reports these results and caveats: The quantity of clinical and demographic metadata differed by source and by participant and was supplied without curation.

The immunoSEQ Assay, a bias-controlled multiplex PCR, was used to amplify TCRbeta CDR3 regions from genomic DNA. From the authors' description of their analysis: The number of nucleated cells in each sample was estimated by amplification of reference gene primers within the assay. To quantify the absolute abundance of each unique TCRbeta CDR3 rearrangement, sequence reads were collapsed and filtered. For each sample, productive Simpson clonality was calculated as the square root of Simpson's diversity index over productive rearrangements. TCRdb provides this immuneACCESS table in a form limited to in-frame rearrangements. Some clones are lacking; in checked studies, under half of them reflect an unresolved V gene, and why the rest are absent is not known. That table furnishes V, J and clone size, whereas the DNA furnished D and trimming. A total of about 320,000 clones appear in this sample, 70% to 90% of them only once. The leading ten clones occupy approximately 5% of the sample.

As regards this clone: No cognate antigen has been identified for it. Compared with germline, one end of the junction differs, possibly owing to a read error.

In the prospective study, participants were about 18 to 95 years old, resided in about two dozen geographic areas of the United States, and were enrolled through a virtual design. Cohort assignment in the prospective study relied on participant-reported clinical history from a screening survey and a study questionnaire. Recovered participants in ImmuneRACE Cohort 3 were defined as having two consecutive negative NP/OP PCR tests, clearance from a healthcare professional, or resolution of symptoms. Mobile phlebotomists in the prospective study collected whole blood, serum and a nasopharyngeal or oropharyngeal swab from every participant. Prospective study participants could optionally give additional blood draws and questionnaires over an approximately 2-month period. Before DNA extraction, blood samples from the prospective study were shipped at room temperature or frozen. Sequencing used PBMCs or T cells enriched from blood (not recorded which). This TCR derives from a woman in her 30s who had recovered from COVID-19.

The DNA sequence is TGTGCCAGCAGTAACGCCGGGACAGGGGCCCACTTC. This encodes CASSNAGTGAHF. The sequence links TRBV6-2 or TRBV6-3 to TRBJ2-4, and TRBD1 aligns with 10 junction nucleotides. CDR1 MNHEY and CDR2 SVGEGT are derived from the germline V gene. The CDR3 runs 12 residues from the cysteine to the phenylalanine. Of the read, only the CDR3 DNA is kept; its 36 bases are in frame from base 1.